A selection of T cell receptor beta chains follows, all from one sample in a study of blood T cell repertoires in COVID-19. The method was immunoSEQ multiplex PCR; TCRdb's version includes in-frame clones alone and lacks a portion of them. The sample holds tens of thousands of clones, about four fifths seen once. Sequenced: peripheral blood. All receptors come from a human donor in a cohort sampled during active or convalescent COVID-19. Each CDR3 is given without its conserved first and last residue. Rows may omit the clone size; those that give it use once, few, many or a size class.

TRBV9	TRBJ1-5	-	ASSVQGLSNQPQH
TRBV7-2	TRBJ1-4	-	ASSFTRLRDRFTNEKLF
TRBV2	TRBJ2-5	-	ASSVQGWETQY
TRBV9	TRBJ2-7	-	ASSVGQGVGYEQY
TRBV12-3/TRBV12-4	TRBJ2-5	-	ASSLQGGETQY
TRBV4-3	TRBJ1-6	-	ASSQKDRGHGSPLH
TRBV10-3	TRBJ2-7	once	AISESLQRGVNEQY
TRBV5-6	TRBJ2-3	-	ASQSGGRNTQY
TRBV5-4	TRBJ2-3	-	ASSPRRTGVGDTQY
TRBV18	TRBJ2-3	once	ASSPNLAGGTDTQY
TRBV6-5	TRBJ2-7	-	ASSYSGGFTYEQY
TRBV6-5	TRBJ1-2	once	ASSYGDSRYT
TRBV14	TRBJ2-7	-	ASSQNRDSYEQY
TRBV6-2/TRBV6-3	TRBJ2-5	-	ASSYLAGGVEETQY
TRBV7-8	TRBJ2-3	-	ASSLEERGGYTQY
TRBV23-1	TRBJ2-7	-	ASSHRDRGRYEQY
TRBV18	TRBJ1-6	-	ASSTGNSPLH
TRBV25-1	TRBJ1-5	-	ASSTGGAGNQPQH
TRBV4-2	TRBJ2-2	-	ASSQVVGLAGVNTGELF
TRBV7-2	TRBJ2-7	once	ASSMAGGAGYEQY
TRBV27	TRBJ1-6	-	ASSFGGYSPLH
TRBV19	TRBJ2-7	-	AFSQSWDHGGHPYEQY
TRBV5-1	TRBJ1-2	-	ASSPPGSANYGYT
TRBV27	TRBJ1-1	-	ASSRDRGVAEAF
TRBV14	TRBJ2-1	-	ASSLSSYNEQF
TRBV19	TRBJ2-3	-	ASRTSGGITDTQY
TRBV27	TRBJ1-5	-	ASSLGDGNNQPQH
TRBV6-5	TRBJ2-4	-	ASSYSGSLAKNIQY